This T cell receptor beta chain came from a study of cytomegalovirus exposure and HLA in healthy donors. This CDR3 is 15 amino acids long. Trimming shortened V by 3 bases and J by 4 bases, and 15 bases separated the two germline ends. Germline CDR1 LNHDA, CDR2 SQIVND (reference sequence). This clone was observed once. Its specificity is not known. The PCR had 60 Vbeta and 13 Jbeta primers. In the original processing: In a later analysis, the count reached about 75 million unique TCR beta chains, with about 12 million shared. The repertoire was sequenced with immunoSEQ multiplex PCR; TCRdb's copy has only in-frame clones and lacks some. The V and J calls and the clone size are those of that table, but D and trimming were determined from the DNA. The sample lists tens of thousands of clones; 60% to 85% were seen once. General study results and limits: Further analysis was carried out later, and it showed several of the most significant clusters appearing linked to common viral pathogens. Reports described diagnosis of cytomegalovirus status by the classifier as highly specific and sensitive. An observed cluster of highly shared sequence variants was recorded as a likely sequencing artifact.

V is TRBV19 and J is TRBJ1-2, with unresolved D. Sequencing used PBMCs. This sequence originates from a woman between 40 and 50 years old in good health and CMV-seropositive. In nucleotides, the CDR3 is TGTGCCAGTAGTATGGCTGATAAACCCATCTATGGCTACACCTTC. It codes for CASSMADKPIYGYTF.